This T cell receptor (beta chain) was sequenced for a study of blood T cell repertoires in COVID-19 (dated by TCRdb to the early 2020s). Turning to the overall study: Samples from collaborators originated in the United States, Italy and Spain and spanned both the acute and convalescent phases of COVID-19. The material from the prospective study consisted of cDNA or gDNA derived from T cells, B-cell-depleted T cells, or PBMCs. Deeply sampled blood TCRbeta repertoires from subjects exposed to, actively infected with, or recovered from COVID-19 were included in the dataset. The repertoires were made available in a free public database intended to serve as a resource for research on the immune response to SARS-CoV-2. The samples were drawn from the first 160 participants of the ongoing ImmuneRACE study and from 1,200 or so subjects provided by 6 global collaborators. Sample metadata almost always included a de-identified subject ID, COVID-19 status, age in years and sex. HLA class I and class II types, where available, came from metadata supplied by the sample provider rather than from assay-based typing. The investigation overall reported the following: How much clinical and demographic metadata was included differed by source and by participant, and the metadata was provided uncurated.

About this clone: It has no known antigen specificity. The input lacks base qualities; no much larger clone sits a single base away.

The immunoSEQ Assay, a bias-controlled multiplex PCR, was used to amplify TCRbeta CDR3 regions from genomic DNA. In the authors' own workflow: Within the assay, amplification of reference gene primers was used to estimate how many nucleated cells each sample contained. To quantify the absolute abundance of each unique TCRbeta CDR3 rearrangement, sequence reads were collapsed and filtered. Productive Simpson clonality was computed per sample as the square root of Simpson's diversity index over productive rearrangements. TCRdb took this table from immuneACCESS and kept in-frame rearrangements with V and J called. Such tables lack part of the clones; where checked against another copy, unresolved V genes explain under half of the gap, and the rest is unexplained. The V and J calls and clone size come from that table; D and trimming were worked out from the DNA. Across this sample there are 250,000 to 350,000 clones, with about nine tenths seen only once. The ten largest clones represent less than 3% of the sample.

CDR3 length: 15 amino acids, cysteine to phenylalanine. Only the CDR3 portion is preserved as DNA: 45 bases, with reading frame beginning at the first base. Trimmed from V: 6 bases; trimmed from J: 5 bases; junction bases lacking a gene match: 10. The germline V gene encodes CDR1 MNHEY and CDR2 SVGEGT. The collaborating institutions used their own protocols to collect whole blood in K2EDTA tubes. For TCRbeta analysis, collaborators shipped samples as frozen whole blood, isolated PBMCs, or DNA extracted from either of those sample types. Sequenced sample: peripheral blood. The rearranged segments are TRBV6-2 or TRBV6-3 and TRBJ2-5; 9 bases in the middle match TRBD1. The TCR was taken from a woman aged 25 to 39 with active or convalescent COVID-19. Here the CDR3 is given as CASSPDRGGWETQYF. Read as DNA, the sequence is TGTGCCAGCAGCCCGGACAGGGGAGGGTGGGAGACCCAGTACTTC.